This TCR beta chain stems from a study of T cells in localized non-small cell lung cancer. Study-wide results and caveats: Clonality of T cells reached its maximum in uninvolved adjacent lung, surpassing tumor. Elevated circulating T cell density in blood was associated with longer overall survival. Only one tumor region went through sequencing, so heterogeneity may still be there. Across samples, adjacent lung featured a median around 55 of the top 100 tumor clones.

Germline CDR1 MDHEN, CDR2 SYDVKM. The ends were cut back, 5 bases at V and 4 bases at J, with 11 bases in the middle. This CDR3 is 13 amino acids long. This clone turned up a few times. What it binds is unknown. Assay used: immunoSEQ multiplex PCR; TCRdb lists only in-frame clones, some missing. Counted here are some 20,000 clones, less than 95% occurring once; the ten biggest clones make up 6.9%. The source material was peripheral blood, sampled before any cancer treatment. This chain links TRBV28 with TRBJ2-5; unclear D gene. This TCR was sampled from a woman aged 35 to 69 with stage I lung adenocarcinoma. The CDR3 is CASSRRRPETQYF. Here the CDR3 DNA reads TGTGCCAGCAGTCGAAGACGCCCAGAGACCCAGTACTTC.